A selection of T cell receptor beta chains follows, all from one sample in a study of Ad26.COV2.S vaccination and SARS-CoV-2 variants. Profiled with immunoSEQ multiplex PCR; TCRdb holds only in-frame clones, not every one. The sample consists of approximately 410,000 clones, more than 75% of them appearing once. The sequenced sample was peripheral blood, obtained in a trial of Ad26.COV2.S vaccine versus placebo. The receptors originated from a person aged 18-65 years who received the Ad26.COV2.S COVID-19 vaccine or a placebo. CDR3s leave out the opening cysteine and the closing phenylalanine or tryptophan. Each record gives: V gene, D gene, CDR3 protein. A D gene is named only where the DNA matches it firmly.

v_gene: TRBV5-4
d_gene: TRBD1
CDR3aa: ASSIDRAGAGELF

v_gene: TRBV5-8
d_gene: NA
CDR3aa: ASSLDREETQY

v_gene: TRBV7-6
d_gene: NA
CDR3aa: ASSLASGPYTGELF

v_gene: TRBV2
d_gene: NA
CDR3aa: ASSARAARGTGELF

v_gene: TRBV4-3
d_gene: TRBD1
CDR3aa: ASSQGTGTDYTEAF

v_gene: TRBV19
d_gene: TRBD1
CDR3aa: ASSGTVNTEAF

v_gene: TRBV30
d_gene: TRBD1
CDR3aa: AWSERAGGQYTNYGYT

v_gene: TRBV5-1
d_gene: NA
CDR3aa: ASSLKVGQNIQY

v_gene: TRBV4-1
d_gene: NA
CDR3aa: ASSQEASYEQY

v_gene: TRBV6-2/TRBV6-3
d_gene: TRBD1
CDR3aa: ASSYSEQGASTDTQY

v_gene: TRBV5-8
d_gene: NA
CDR3aa: ASSLVVDSPLH

v_gene: TRBV6-2/TRBV6-3
d_gene: TRBD2
CDR3aa: ASSYGFQRGESTDTQY

v_gene: TRBV28
d_gene: NA
CDR3aa: ASSTSKDGVNTEAF

v_gene: TRBV28
d_gene: NA
CDR3aa: ASRLGKISTDTQY

v_gene: TRBV12-2
d_gene: NA
CDR3aa: ASRSHSGEQY

v_gene: TRBV28
d_gene: TRBD1
CDR3aa: ASSAPRQGGEKLF

v_gene: TRBV30
d_gene: NA
CDR3aa: AWSVGLTLSYEQY

v_gene: TRBV2
d_gene: TRBD2
CDR3aa: ASTGLAGGLETQY

v_gene: TRBV5-1
d_gene: TRBD2
CDR3aa: ASSLERGGTYNEQF

v_gene: TRBV4-1
d_gene: NA
CDR3aa: ASSQDLRSLNEKLF

v_gene: TRBV28
d_gene: TRBD1
CDR3aa: ASSLIGQASYEQY

v_gene: TRBV27
d_gene: TRBD1
CDR3aa: ASALRGRAYEQY